What follows are 28 T cell receptor beta chains derived from one specimen sequenced in a study of shared clonotypes between healthy human individuals. TCRdb keeps only in-frame clones here, not all; method: immunoSEQ multiplex PCR. The top ten hold about an eighth of the sample, which has approximately 500,000 clones, roughly 78% seen once. Sample: PBMCs. These receptors originate from a woman aged 40 to 50 in good health. Some clones in this sample may be carry-over from other donors' samples.

The CDR3 loop reads CASSLRTSAETQYF. In DNA form, the CDR3 reads TGTGCCAGCAGCTTAAGGACTAGCGCAGAGACCCAGTACTTC. This sequence joins TRBV5-4 and TRBJ2-5, with 9 positions matching TRBD2. V trimming: 2 bases; J trimming: 4 bases; junction bases outside the gene matches: 3. CDR3 length: 14 residues. The germline V gene encodes CDR1 SGHNT and CDR2 YYREEE (reference sequence).

On this clone: The identical CDR3 is also encoded by other nucleotide sequences in the sample. The rearrangement links TRBV5-4 to TRBJ2-7; D possibly corresponds to TRBD2 (6 bases). The ends were cut back, 0 bases at V and 2 bases at J, with 12 bases in the middle. Germline values: CDR1 SGHNT, CDR2 YYREEE (reference sequence). CDR3 length: 15 residues. The CDR3 sequence: CASSLGLAEAYEQYF. CDR3 in DNA: TGTGCCAGCAGCTTGGGATTAGCGGAGGCCTACGAGCAGTACTTC.

This clone appeared many times. Here the CDR3 DNA reads TGTGCCAGCAGCATTAGCGGGAGGGCAGATACGCAGTATTTT. Protein product: CASSISGRADTQYF. The chain uses TRBV7-8 and TRBJ2-3; 11 nucleotides match TRBD2. In germline, CDR1 is SGHVS, CDR2 FQNEAQ. The CDR3 is 14 residues long. V lost 5 bases and J lost 4; bases outside the gene matches: 2.

V gene TRBV7-3 combines with J gene TRBJ2-3; D is possibly TRBD2 (5 bases). This CDR3 is built from 13 residues. The V end was cut by 1 base, the J end by 6 bases, with 8 bases between. The V gene's germline CDR1 is SGHTA and CDR2 FQGTGA. The CDR3, as DNA: TGTGCCAGCAGCTTAAGAGGGTTGGATACGCAGTATTTT. Translating it yields CASSLRGLDTQYF.

J is TRBJ2-5 and V is TRBV30; 11 bases line up with TRBD2. The CDR3 runs 15 residues. Looked up from germline, CDR1 is GTSNPN and CDR2 is SVGIG (reference sequence). Trimming took 4 bases from V and 4 from J; bases not matched to a gene: 8. The CDR3 is CAWTHSGRAPETQYF. The CDR3 DNA reads TGTGCCTGGACCCATAGCGGGAGGGCCCCAGAGACCCAGTACTTC.

This clone was seen at least ten times. Other DNA sequences in this sample translate to the same CDR3. J is TRBJ2-1 and V is TRBV28, with 13 bases matching TRBD2. The V gene's germline CDR1 is MDHEN and CDR2 SYDVKM. With 5 bases clipped from V and 7 bases from J, the junction kept 8 bases outside the gene matches. The CDR3 has 16 amino acids. Written as DNA, the CDR3 is TGTGCCAGCAGTCTCTGGACTAGCGGGAGTAGGAATGAGCAGTTCTTC. Residues: CASSLWTSGSRNEQFF.

The chain carries TRBV11-2 and TRBJ2-1; the D is unclear. Trimming stripped 5 bases from V and 5 bases from J, with 7 bases between. This CDR3 contains 12 residues. Germline V lookup: CDR1 SGHAT, CDR2 FQNNGV. The CDR3 loop reads CASSHYHNEQFF. The DNA of the CDR3 is TGTGCCAGCAGCCACTATCACAATGAGCAGTTCTTC. Full variable domain (remainder filled in from reference TRBV11-2 and TRBJ2-1): EAGVAQSPRYKIIEKRQSVAFWCNPISGHATLYWYQQILGQGPKLLIQFQNNGVVDDSQLPKDRFSAERLKGVDSTLKIQPAKLEDSAVYLCASSHYHNEQFFGPGTRLTVL.

As for this clone: Additional DNA sequences in this sample encode the identical CDR3. This sequence joins TRBV2 and TRBJ2-7, with D possibly matching TRBD2 (6 bases). V was clipped by 6 bases and J by 1 base, with 7 bases between them. The CDR3 loop spans 12 amino acids. From germline, CDR1 is SNHLY and CDR2 FYNNEI. CDR3 protein: CASRAGSYEQYF. The CDR3 nucleotides are TGTGCCAGCAGGGCGGGGTCCTACGAGCAGTACTTC.

The chain has TRBV19 and TRBJ2-1; D is perhaps TRBD1 (5 bases). Germline V gives CDR1 LNHDA, CDR2 SQIVND (reference sequence). The CDR3 totals 16 residues. V lost 5 bases and J lost 1, with 15 bases in between. CDR3: CASSLLQGRSYNEQFF. CDR3 coding DNA: TGTGCCAGTAGTCTATTGCAGGGAAGGTCCTACAATGAGCAGTTCTTC.

The CDR3 spells CASSLYRTYNEQFF. As DNA, the CDR3 is TGTGCCAGCAGCTTGTACAGAACCTACAATGAGCAGTTCTTC. The chain carries TRBV5-4 and TRBJ2-1; D gene uncertain. The CDR3 is 14 residues long. Trimming took 1 base from V and 2 from J, leaving 7 bases between them. CDR1 and CDR2 from the germline V gene are SGHNT and YYREEE (reference sequence).

The chain recombines TRBV28 with TRBJ2-1; 14 positions match TRBD2. Looked up from germline, CDR1 is MDHEN and CDR2 is SYDVKM. V was clipped by 8 bases and J by 6 bases; unmatched bases: 12. The CDR3 runs to 17 residues. The CDR3 sequence is CASQTPGLAGGGNEQFF. The CDR3 bases are TGTGCCAGCCAGACACCCGGACTAGCGGGAGGTGGCAATGAGCAGTTCTTC. Looking up the rest from reference TRBV28 and TRBJ2-1 gives the full variable domain: DVKVTQSSRYLVKRTGEKVFLECVQDMDHENMFWYRQDPGLGLRLIYFSYDVKMKEKGDIPEGYSVSREKKERFSLILESASTNQTSMYLCASQTPGLAGGGNEQFFGPGTRLTVL.

In this sample, this clone turned up a few times. This chain uses TRBV11-2 with TRBJ2-7, with 10 bases fitting TRBD2. V lost 6 bases, J lost 2 bases, and 7 bases stayed unmatched. In germline, CDR1 is SGHAT, CDR2 FQNNGV. This CDR3 comprises 15 residues. The CDR3 spells CASRKLAGRAYEQYF. The DNA for the CDR3 is TGTGCCAGCAGAAAACTAGCGGGGAGGGCCTACGAGCAGTACTTC.

The V call is TRBV14, the J call TRBJ2-7; 7 bases agree with TRBD2. This CDR3 comprises 14 residues. Germline V gene lookup returns CDR1 SGHDN and CDR2 FVKESK. V trimming: 4 bases; J trimming: 7 bases; junction bases outside the gene matches: 10. The CDR3: CASSPSAGPREQYF. The DNA for the CDR3 is TGTGCCAGCAGCCCGTCAGCGGGACCCCGGGAGCAGTACTTC.

The rearrangement uses TRBV7-2 and TRBJ1-1, with 9 positions matching TRBD1. With V trimmed by 5 bases and J by 7 bases, 11 bases remained unmatched. The CDR3 totals 15 residues. Germline V gives CDR1 SGHTA, CDR2 FQGNSA. DNA for the CDR3: TGTGCCAGCAGCACCCTCCGGGACAGGGTTAATGAAGCTTTCTTT. It is translated as CASSTLRDRVNEAFF. Supplemented by reference TRBV7-2 and TRBJ1-1, the full variable domain reads GAGVSQSPSNKVTEKGKDVELRCDPISGHTALYWYRQSLGQGLEFLIYFQGNSAPDKSGLPSDRFSAERTGGSVSTLTIQRTQQEDSAVYLCASSTLRDRVNEAFFGQGTRLTVV.

V usage is TRBV19 and J usage is TRBJ2-7, with D perhaps matching TRBD2 (5 bases). With 1 base removed from V and 5 bases from J, the gap between germline ends came to 12 bases. The CDR3 spans 14 residues. Germline CDR1 and CDR2: LNHDA and SQIVND (reference sequence). The CDR3 coding sequence is TGTGCCAGTAGTATAGGTGGGAGTAGTCACGAGCAGTACTTC. Translating gives CASSIGGSSHEQYF.

This chain links TRBV18 with TRBJ2-1; D remains unclear. Between the trimmed V and J ends, which lost 2 bases and 0 bases, there was a span of 11 bases. The CDR3 length is 16 residues. Germline V gives CDR1 KGHSH, CDR2 LQKENI. The CDR3 DNA reads TGTGCCAGCTCACCAAGTCAGCTTAGCTCCTACAATGAGCAGTTCTTC. This codes for CASSPSQLSSYNEQFF. Variable domain in full (rest from reference TRBV18 and TRBJ2-1): NAGVMQNPRHLVRRRGQEARLRCSPMKGHSHVYWYRQLPEEGLKFMVYLQKENIIDESGMPKERFSAEFPKEGPSILRIQQVVRGDSAAYFCASSPSQLSSYNEQFFGPGTRLTVL.

The V call is TRBV7-9, the J call TRBJ2-1; D possibly matches TRBD1 or TRBD2 (5 bases each). Per germline, CDR1 SEHNR and CDR2 FQNEAQ (reference sequence). Deletions cut 7 bases from V and 5 bases from J, with 24 bases between. This CDR3 is built from 17 residues. In DNA, the CDR3 is TGTGCCAGCACCGTATGGGGACCTGACCTCTTAAACAATGAGCAGTTCTTC. Translating gives CASTVWGPDLLNNEQFF.

This chain links TRBV7-9 with TRBJ2-5, with 9 bases fitting TRBD2. The CDR3 has 15 residues. Trimming at V came to 0 bases and at J to 2 bases, leaving 1 base not matched to a gene. Per germline, CDR1 SEHNR and CDR2 FQNEAQ (reference sequence). CDR3 sequence (DNA): TGTGCCAGCAGCTTAGCTCTAGCGGGACAAGAGACCCAGTACTTC. Its translation: CASSLALAGQETQYF.

Concerning this clone: One base separates it from a far larger clone, so it is likely a read error. The same CDR3 is also encoded by other DNA sequences in this sample. V gene TRBV18 combines with J gene TRBJ1-5; D unresolved. V was shortened by 0 bases and J by 4 bases, with 7 bases between the two germline ends. This CDR3 has 14 amino acids. Germline V lookup: CDR1 KGHSH, CDR2 LQKENI. CDR3 residues: CASSPPGGNQPQHF. In DNA form, the CDR3 reads TGTGCCAGCTCACCACCGGGAGGGAATCAGCCCCAGCATTTT.

Many counts were recorded for this clone. V and J are TRBV12-5 and TRBJ2-1; D ambiguous. The CDR3 loop spans 11 amino acids. Trimming pared 3 bases from V and 4 bases from J, leaving 1 base between. Germline V gene data show CDR1 as LGHNT and CDR2 as FRNRAP. The CDR3 sequence is CASGFYNEQFF. The CDR3 coding sequence is TGTGCTAGTGGTTTTTACAATGAGCAGTTCTTC. Looking up the rest from reference TRBV12-5 and TRBJ2-1 gives the full variable domain: DARVTQTPRHKVTEMGQEVTMRCQPILGHNTVFWYRQTMMQGLELLAYFRNRAPLDDSGMPKDRFSAEMPDATLATLKIQPSEPRDSAVYFCASGFYNEQFFGPGTRLTVL.

The chain has TRBV5-5 and TRBJ1-4; 8 nucleotides match TRBD1. The V gene end was trimmed by 6 bases and the J gene end by 8 bases; junction bases not matched to a gene: 12. The CDR3 sequence is 15 residues long. From germline, CDR1 is SGHKS and CDR2 YYEKEE (reference sequence). The CDR3 region has the DNA TGTGCCAGCAACTCCCGACCAGGGGGCATGGAAAAACTGTTTTTT. It codes for CASNSRPGGMEKLFF.

The CDR3 nucleotides read TGTGCCAGCAGTTACGCAGAACAGCCCCAGCATTTT. It codes for CASSYAEQPQHF. The chain links TRBV6-6 to TRBJ1-5, with no clear D. The CDR3 length is 12 residues. The germline gives CDR1 MNHNY, CDR2 SVGAGI (reference sequence). Trimming took 2 bases from V and 7 from J, leaving 6 bases between them.

About this clone: Other DNA sequences of this sample code for an identical CDR3. The V call is TRBV28, the J call TRBJ1-2; D is possibly TRBD1 (6 bases). Trimming left V 3 bases short and J 4 bases short, with 9 bases between. Germline CDR1 reads MDHEN; CDR2 reads SYDVKM. The CDR3 contains 13 residues. The CDR3 spells CASSLQGSYGYTF. The CDR3 bases are TGTGCCAGCAGTTTGCAGGGGTCCTATGGCTACACCTTC.

This chain uses TRBV7-3 with TRBJ2-1; D possibly uses TRBD1 or TRBD2 (5 bases each). The CDR3 runs to 16 residues. CDR1 and CDR2 (germline): SGHTA, FQGTGA. The ends were cut back, 1 base at V and 7 bases at J, with 17 bases in the middle. The CDR3 sequence: CASSLNGGAISNEQFF. The CDR3 region has the DNA TGTGCCAGCAGCTTAAATGGGGGAGCAATTTCAAATGAGCAGTTCTTC.

Comment on this clone: A read error is the likely source, as a far larger clone sits one nucleotide away. The chain couples TRBV27 to TRBJ1-2, with TRBD1 as a possible D gene (5 bases). Germline loops: CDR1 MNHEY, CDR2 SMNVEV (reference sequence). The V end lost 4 bases, the J end lost 7 bases, and 13 bases lay between the germline ends. The CDR3 runs to 13 residues. The CDR3: CASSSYGGLGYTF. CDR3 nucleotide sequence: TGTGCCAGCAGTTCTTACGGGGGACTTGGCTACACCTTC.

As regards this clone: In this CDR3 the conserved last residue, phenylalanine or tryptophan, is missing, so a read error is likely. The chain has TRBV6-5 and TRBJ1-1, with D maybe TRBD1 (6 bases). Trimming left V 2 bases short and J 1 base short, with 11 bases between. This CDR3 is built from 15 residues. The germline gives CDR1 MNHEY, CDR2 SVGAGI. CDR3 in DNA: TGTGCCAGCAGTTACACCCGGACAGCGAACACTGAAGCTTTCCTT. Amino acid sequence: CASSYTRTANTEAFL.

This clone was seen just once. This chain links TRBV7-3 with TRBJ2-6; TRBD2 matches 7 bases. This CDR3 has 14 amino acids. Germline V gene lookup returns CDR1 SGHTA and CDR2 FQGTGA. The V segment lost 8 bases and the J segment 3 bases; nucleotides outside the gene matches: 4. CDR3 in amino acids: CASHPGGGANVLTF. In nucleotides, the CDR3 is TGTGCCAGCCACCCGGGGGGTGGGGCCAACGTCCTGACTTTC.

V and J are TRBV4-1 and TRBJ2-7; the D gene is possibly TRBD1 (6 bases). The germline V gene has CDR1 MGHRA and CDR2 YSYEKL. The V gene lost 4 bases and the J gene lost 4 bases, with 14 bases spanning the gap. This CDR3 is built from 14 residues. DNA for the CDR3: TGCGCCAGCAGCCCTCCGGGACACCTTTACGAGCAGTACTTC. Translated: CASSPPGHLYEQYF.